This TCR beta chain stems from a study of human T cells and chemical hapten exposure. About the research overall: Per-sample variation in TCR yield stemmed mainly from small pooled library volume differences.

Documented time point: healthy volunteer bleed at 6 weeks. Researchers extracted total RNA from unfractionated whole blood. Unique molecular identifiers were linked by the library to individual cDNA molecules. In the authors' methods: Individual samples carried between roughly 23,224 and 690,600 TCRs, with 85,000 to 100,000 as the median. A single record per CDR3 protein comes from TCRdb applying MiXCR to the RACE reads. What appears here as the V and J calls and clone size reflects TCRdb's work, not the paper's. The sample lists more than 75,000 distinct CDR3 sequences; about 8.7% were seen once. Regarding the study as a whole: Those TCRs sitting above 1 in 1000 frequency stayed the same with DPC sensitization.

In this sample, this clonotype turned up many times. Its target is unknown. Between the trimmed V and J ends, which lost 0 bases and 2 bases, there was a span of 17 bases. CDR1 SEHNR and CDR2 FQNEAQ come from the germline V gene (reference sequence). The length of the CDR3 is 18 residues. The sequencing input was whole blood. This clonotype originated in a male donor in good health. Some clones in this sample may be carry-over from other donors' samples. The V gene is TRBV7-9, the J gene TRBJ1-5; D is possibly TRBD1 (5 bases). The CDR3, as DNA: TGTGCCAGCAGCTTAGCGCTCGGGGGGGGAGAAGGCAATCAGCCCCAGCATTTT. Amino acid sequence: CASSLALGGGEGNQPQHF.